The source of this T cell receptor beta chain is a study of T cells expressing NK-cell markers. Study-level results: Of the CD8+ T cells in 5 to 7 donors, about 1.0-7.5% belonged to dominant NKG2C+ clonotypes.

Reanalyzing the 5' RACE reads, TCRdb keeps one entry per CDR3 protein, without DNA. The listing contains about 150,000 distinct CDR3 sequences. Worth noting for this clonotype: Its antigen is unidentified.

CDR1 SEHNR and CDR2 FQNEAQ come from the germline V gene (reference sequence). The CDR3 runs 14 residues. V usage is TRBV7-9 and J usage is TRBJ2-3; the TCRdb D gene call, TRBD1, has no DNA to confirm it. This TCR derives from a man between 18 and 69 years old in good health. Sample: blood T cells: a sorted CD56 or NKG2C T cell subset, CD4+ or CD8+ T cells, or bulk PBMC T cells (not recorded which). This chain's CDR3 is CASSTTGGADTQYF.